This entry features one TCR beta chain sequence. The antigen it recognizes is unknown. No qualities accompany the bases; no much larger clone lies one base away. V trim: 5 bases; J trim: 2 bases; unmatched bases: 5. CDR1 and CDR2 are read off the germline V gene (reference sequence) as LNHDA and SQIVND. CDR3 length: 16 amino acids, cysteine to phenylalanine. Left in the record is the CDR3 DNA by itself, 48 bases read in frame from the first base. The selected pancreatic ductal adenocarcinoma patients had received surgery without neoadjuvant therapy. Right after surgery, resected tumor tissue went into ice-cold media, and part of that tissue was flash frozen for DNA and RNA. Using the DNeasy Blood and Tissue Kit with Proteinase K and RNase treatment, genomic DNA was extracted from roughly 7 PBMC and fewer than ten flash-frozen tumor specimens. This sample was taken from a study of T cells in pancreatic ductal adenocarcinoma (dated by TCRdb to 2017 to 2019). In the study overall: Surgically resected pancreatic ductal adenocarcinoma specimens were analyzed for the quantity, spatial distribution, and characteristics of both suppressive cells and tumor-infiltrating CD8+ T cells, an effort aimed at clarifying the adaptive T-cell response occurring naturally.

The immunoSEQ hsTCRB kit was used to amplify TCR beta CDR3 regions from genomic DNA. High-throughput TRB CDR3 sequencing was performed on an Illumina HiSeq system. As for the original processing: The immunoSEQ software was used to analyze sequencing reads, and nonproductive sequences containing premature stops or frame-shifts were removed. Clonality of the repertoire was calculated as one minus the Shannon entropy normalized by log2 of the number of unique productive sequences. TCRdb mirrors the immuneACCESS table, restricted to in-frame sequences. Some clones are absent from its copies; in checked studies, under half trace to an unresolved V gene, and the reason for the others is unknown. From that table come the V and J calls and clone size; the DNA was used to work out D and trimming. This sample gives about 5,400 clones in total; approximately 68% of them show up just once. The ten largest clonotypes hold approximately 10% of the sample.

General findings and caveats noted by the study authors: Compared with tumor samples, blood samples had more total productive templates and around 8-fold more unique clonotypes. Since most people with pancreatic cancer show up with disease that cannot be operated on, the resected cohort was biased toward the minority who had early-stage disease. T-cell clonality did not differ significantly between tumor and blood, with mean clonality around 0.11 in tumors and roughly 0.07 in blood. Comparisons of clonality between tumor and blood may be biased because tumors are enriched in CD45RO+ effector T cells rather than naive T cells, which biases the comparison toward lower diversity.

The specimen was pancreatic tumor tissue. Here the chain combines TRBV19 and TRBJ2-2, and 10 bases in between align with TRBD2. The source of this sequence is a human donor with pancreatic ductal adenocarcinoma. The CDR3 here reads CASSQAGGPNTGELFF. The DNA reads as follows: TGTGCCAGTAGTCAAGCGGGGGGGCCTAACACCGGGGAGCTGTTTTTT. Supplemented by the reference TRBV19 and TRBJ2-2 proteins around the CDR3, the complete variable domain is DGGITQSPKYLFRKEGQNVTLSCEQNLNHDAMYWYRQDPGQGLRLIYYSQIVNDFQKGDIAEGYSVSREKKESFPLTVTSAQKNPTAFYLCASSQAGGPNTGELFFGEGSRLTVL.